What follows describes a single T cell receptor (beta chain). What it binds is unknown. Germline assignment: CDR1 SGHNT and CDR2 YYREEE (reference sequence). V was clipped by 4 bases and J by 1 base, with 14 bases between them. The CDR3 consists of 15 residues. An even split of each subset's genomic DNA across several immunoSEQ plates was performed. This table comes from immunoSEQ multiplex PCR, and its TCRdb copy is limited to in-frame clones, with some not included. The sample has around 1.1 million clones; approximately 77% are singletons. The data stem from a study of shared clonotypes between healthy human individuals. The study's findings and limits: The study drew on few donors, limiting represented genetic and exposure-history diversity. About 5% was the fraction of naive CD4 clonotypes found shared across a handful of donors.

Subsets obtained from CD4+ cells comprised CD45RA+ naive and CD45RA-negative memory cells. The sequence was obtained from a man younger than 35 in good health. Some clones in this sample may be carry-over from other donors' samples. This sequence joins TRBV5-4 and TRBJ1-1; TRBD1 might be the D (6 bases). Sequenced input: memory CD4+ T cells from PBMCs. The subset denotes: CD45RA-negative fraction. The CDR3 region has the DNA TGTGCCAGCAGCGCCCAGGGAGGGGGGAACACTGAAGCTTTCTTT. Amino acids: CASSAQGGGNTEAFF.